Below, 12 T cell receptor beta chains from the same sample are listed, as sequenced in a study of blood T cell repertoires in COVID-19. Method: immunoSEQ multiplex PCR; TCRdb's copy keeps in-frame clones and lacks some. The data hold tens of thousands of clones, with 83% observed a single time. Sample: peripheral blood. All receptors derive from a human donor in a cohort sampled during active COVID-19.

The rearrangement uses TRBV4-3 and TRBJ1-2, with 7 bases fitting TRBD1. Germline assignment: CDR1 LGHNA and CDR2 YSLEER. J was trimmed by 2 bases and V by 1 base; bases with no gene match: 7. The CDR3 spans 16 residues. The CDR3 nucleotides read TGCGCCAGCAGCCAAGTAGACAGGGCCCCGAACTATGGCTACACCTTC. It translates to CASSQVDRAPNYGYTF.

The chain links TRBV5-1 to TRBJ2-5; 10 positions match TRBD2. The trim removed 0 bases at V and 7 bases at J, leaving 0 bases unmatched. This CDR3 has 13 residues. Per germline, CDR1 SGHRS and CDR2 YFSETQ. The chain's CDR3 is CASSLGLAGTQYF. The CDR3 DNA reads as TGCGCCAGCAGCTTGGGACTAGCGGGGACCCAGTACTTC.

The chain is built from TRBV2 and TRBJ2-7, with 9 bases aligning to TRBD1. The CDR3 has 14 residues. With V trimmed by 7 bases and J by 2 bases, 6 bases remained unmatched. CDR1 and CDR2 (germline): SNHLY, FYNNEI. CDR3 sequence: CASKGQGAPYEQYF. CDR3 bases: TGTGCCAGCAAGGGACAGGGAGCACCCTACGAGCAGTACTTC.

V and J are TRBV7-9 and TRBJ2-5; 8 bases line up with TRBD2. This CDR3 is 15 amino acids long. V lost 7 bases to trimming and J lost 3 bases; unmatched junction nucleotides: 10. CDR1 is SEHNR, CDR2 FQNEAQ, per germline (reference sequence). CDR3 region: CASTLRGGNEETQYF. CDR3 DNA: TGTGCCAGCACCCTCCGCGGGGGGAACGAAGAGACCCAGTACTTC. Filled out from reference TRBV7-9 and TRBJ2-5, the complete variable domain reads DTGVSQNPRHKITKRGQNVTFRCDPISEHNRLYWYRQTLGQGPEFLTYFQNEAQLEKSRLLSDRFSAERPKGSFSTLEIQRTEQGDSAMYLCASTLRGGNEETQYFGPGTRLLVL.

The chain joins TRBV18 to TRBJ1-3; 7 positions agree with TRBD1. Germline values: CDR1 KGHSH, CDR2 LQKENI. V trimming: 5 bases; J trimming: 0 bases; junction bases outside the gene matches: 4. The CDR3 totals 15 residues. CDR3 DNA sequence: TGTGCCAGCTCAACAGGGGATAACTCTGGAAACACCATATATTTT. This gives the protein CASSTGDNSGNTIYF. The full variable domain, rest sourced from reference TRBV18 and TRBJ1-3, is NAGVMQNPRHLVRRRGQEARLRCSPMKGHSHVYWYRQLPEEGLKFMVYLQKENIIDESGMPKERFSAEFPKEGPSILRIQQVVRGDSAAYFCASSTGDNSGNTIYFGEGSWLTVV.

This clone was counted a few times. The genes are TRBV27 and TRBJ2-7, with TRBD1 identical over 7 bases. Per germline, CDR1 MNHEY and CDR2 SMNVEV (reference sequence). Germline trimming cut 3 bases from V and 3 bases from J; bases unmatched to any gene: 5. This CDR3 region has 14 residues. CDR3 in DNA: TGTGCCAGCAGTTTGGGACAGAGTATCTACGAGCAGTACTTC. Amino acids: CASSLGQSIYEQYF.

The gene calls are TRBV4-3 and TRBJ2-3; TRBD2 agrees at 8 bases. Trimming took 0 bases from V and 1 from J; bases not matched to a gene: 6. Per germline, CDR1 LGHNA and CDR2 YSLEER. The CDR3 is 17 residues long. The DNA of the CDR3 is TGCGCCAGCAGCCAAGATTCGGCGGGGGGCGGCACAGATACGCAGTATTTT. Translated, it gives CASSQDSAGGGTDTQYF.

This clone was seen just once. The CDR3, as DNA: TGTGCCAGCAGCTTAAATGTCGATGAGCAGTTCTTC. Its protein is CASSLNVDEQFF. The gene calls are TRBV7-3 and TRBJ2-1; no clear D gene. This CDR3 is built from 12 residues. CDR1 is SGHTA, CDR2 FQGTGA, per germline. Trimming stripped 1 base from V and 8 bases from J, with 6 bases between. The variable domain in full, completed from reference TRBV7-3 and TRBJ2-1, reads GAGVSQTPSNKVTEKGKYVELRCDPISGHTALYWYRQSLGQGPEFLIYFQGTGAADDSGLPNDRFFAVRPEGSVSTLKIQRTERGDSAVYLCASSLNVDEQFFGPGTRLTVL.

As DNA, the CDR3 is TGCAGCGTTGAAGATGGATCCGGGACAGGGACCGGCGAGCAGTACTTC. It yields the protein CSVEDGSGTGTGEQYF. V gene TRBV29-1 combines with J gene TRBJ2-7; the match to TRBD1 covers 9 bases. Germline loops: CDR1 SQVTM, CDR2 ANQGSEA. The CDR3 runs to 16 residues. V lost 0 bases, J lost 6 bases, and 12 bases stayed unmatched.

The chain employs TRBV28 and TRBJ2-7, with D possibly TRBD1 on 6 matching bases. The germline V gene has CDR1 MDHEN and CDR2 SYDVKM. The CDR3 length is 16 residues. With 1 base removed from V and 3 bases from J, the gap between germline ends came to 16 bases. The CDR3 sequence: CASSLYRRTALYEQYF. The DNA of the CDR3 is TGTGCCAGCAGTTTATACCGCCGGACAGCTCTCTACGAGCAGTACTTC.

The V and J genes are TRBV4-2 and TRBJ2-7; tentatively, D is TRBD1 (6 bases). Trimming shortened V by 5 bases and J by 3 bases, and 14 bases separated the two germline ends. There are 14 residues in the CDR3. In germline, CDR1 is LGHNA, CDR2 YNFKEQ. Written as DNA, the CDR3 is TGTGCCAGCAGCACCCGACAGGAGTTCTACGAGCAGTACTTC. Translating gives CASSTRQEFYEQYF.

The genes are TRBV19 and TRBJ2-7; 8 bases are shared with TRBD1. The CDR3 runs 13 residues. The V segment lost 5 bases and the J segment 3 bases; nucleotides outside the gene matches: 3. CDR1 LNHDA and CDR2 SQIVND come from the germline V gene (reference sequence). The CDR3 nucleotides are TGTGCCAGTAGTTCACAGGGGGACTACGAGCAGTACTTC. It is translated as CASSSQGDYEQYF.